These 2 T cell receptor beta chains were sequenced from one sample in a study of OX40 agonist ivuxolimab in advanced cancers. Library preparation employed the immunoSEQ multiplex PCR assay. TCRdb limited this immuneACCESS table to in-frame rearrangements with V and J called. A share of clones is missing; checked studies link under half to unresolved V genes, and the rest is unexplained. Present in this sample are tens of thousands of clones, roughly 84% of which were seen just once. The ten most abundant clones make up about 35% of the sample. The starting material was CD4+ or CD8+ T cells sorted from blood, obtained in a trial of the OX40 agonist ivuxolimab. Source of these receptors: an adult with an advanced solid tumor such as melanoma, head and neck, liver or kidney cancer.

The J gene is TRBJ1-3, the V gene TRBV9; TRBD1 agrees at 9 bases. CDR1 is SGDLS, CDR2 YYNGEE, per germline. Trimming cost V 0 bases and J 0 bases; bases outside gene matches: 4. The CDR3 loop spans 17 amino acids. The CDR3 is CASSVGGTGFSGNTIYF. CDR3 sequence (DNA): TGTGCCAGCAGCGTAGGAGGGACAGGGTTCTCTGGAAACACCATATATTTT. The whole variable domain, filled in from reference TRBV9 and TRBJ1-3, reads DSGVTQTPKHLITATGQRVTLRCSPRSGDLSVYWYQQSLDQGLQFLIQYYNGEERAKGNILERFSAQQFPDLHSELNLSSLELGDSALYFCASSVGGTGFSGNTIYFGEGSWLTVV.

The gene calls are TRBV29-1 and TRBJ1-2, with D perhaps TRBD1 (5 bases). V was pared by 4 bases and J by 8 bases, with 8 bases between. Germline values: CDR1 SQVTM, CDR2 ANQGSEA. This CDR3 is 10 amino acids long. The CDR3: CSVGGGGYTF. CDR3 nucleotide sequence: TGCAGCGTTGGGGGGGGAGGCTACACCTTC.